This TCR beta chain came from a study of OX40 agonist ivuxolimab in advanced cancers. Whole-study context: Every 2 weeks, ivuxolimab was infused into the patients intravenously at between 0.01 and 10 mg/kg. The study's findings and limits: Among the lowest peripheral clonal expansion occurred in 0.1-3.0 mg/kg partial responders. Clonal expansion was seen in CD4+ and CD8+ blood T cells by week 6 at 0.1 to 3.0 mg/kg.

Clones were sequenced by immunoSEQ multiplex PCR, and TCRdb holds only the in-frame ones, with some missing. This sample carries tens of thousands of clones, 85% to 90% of them seen once, and the ten largest clones take over 0.65%. About this clone: Its target is not known.

Per the germline V gene, CDR1 is LGHNT and CDR2 is FRNRAP. There are 15 residues in the CDR3. Germline trimming cut 6 bases from V and 6 bases from J; bases unmatched to any gene: 8. Source: CD4+ or CD8+ T cells sorted from blood, taken in a trial of the OX40 agonist ivuxolimab. The rearrangement links TRBV12-5 to TRBJ2-1; TRBD1 matches at 10 bases. The receptor was derived from an adult with an advanced solid tumor such as melanoma, head and neck, liver or kidney cancer. CDR3: CASGLGTGAGNEQFF. The CDR3 coding sequence is TGTGCTAGTGGCCTCGGGACAGGGGCGGGCAATGAGCAGTTCTTC.